Presented here are 4 T cell receptor beta chains from one specimen sequenced in a study of T cells after yellow fever vaccination. TCRdb processed the 5' RACE reads anew with MiXCR; each CDR3 protein has one entry. The data hold 300,000 to 350,000 distinct CDR3 sequences, with around 8.1% observed a single time. The source material was PBMCs, sampled about 41 days after the first yellow fever vaccination. All receptors derive from a man aged 18 to 29 who received the YFV17D yellow fever vaccine.

A few counts support this clonotype. This sequence joins TRBV29-1 and TRBJ2-5; D gene ambiguous. Trimming shortened V by 0 bases and J by 5 bases, and 13 bases separated the two germline ends. Germline V lookup: CDR1 SQVTM, CDR2 ANQGSEA. The CDR3 loop spans 14 amino acids. Here the CDR3 reads CSVEDLAVAETQYF. In nucleotides, the CDR3 is TGCAGCGTTGAAGATCTGGCGGTAGCTGAGACCCAGTACTTC. The full variable domain, with the rest looked up from reference TRBV29-1 and TRBJ2-5, is SAVISQKPSRDICQRGTSLTIQCQVDSQVTMMFWYRQQPGQSLTLIATANQGSEATYESGFVIDKFPISRPNLTFSTLTVSNMSPEDSSIYLCSVEDLAVAETQYFGPGTRLLVL.

The gene calls are TRBV28 and TRBJ2-7; maybe TRBD1 (6 bases). The CDR3 runs 13 residues. V lost 5 bases and J lost 10, with 18 bases in between. Germline CDR1 is MDHEN and CDR2 is SYDVKM. The CDR3 DNA reads as TGTGCCAGCAGTACACGCCTCAGGGGCGGTCAGTACGTC. It encodes CASSTRLRGGQYV.

The genes are TRBV28 and TRBJ2-4, with D maybe TRBD2 (5 bases). Germline V gene data show CDR1 as MDHEN and CDR2 as SYDVKM. CDR3 length equals 12 residues. The V end lost 5 bases, the J end lost 8 bases, and 10 bases lay between the germline ends. In nucleotides, the CDR3 is TGTGCCAGCAGTCCGGCCGGGGACATTCAGTACTTC. Protein: CASSPAGDIQYF.

This clonotype has only a few counts. The chain combines TRBV7-2 with TRBJ2-1, with D maybe TRBD2 (6 bases). The CDR3 has 16 residues. Trimming took 1 base from V and 3 from J, leaving 13 bases between them. From germline, CDR1 is SGHTA and CDR2 FQGNSA. CDR3 nucleotide sequence: TGTGCCAGCAGCTTAGAACTAGGACTATTCTACAATGAGCAGTTCTTC. Amino acids: CASSLELGLFYNEQFF.